This paragraph reports one T cell receptor (beta chain). What it recognizes is unknown. The data are from a study of CD8+CD57+ T cells in acquired aplastic anemia. Study-wide context: The mean DNA yield obtained from sorted CD4+ and CD8+ cells came to 3 to 3.5 ug. Findings of the study overall: Found in both controls and patients were approximately 30 CD8+ CDR3 sequences. Controls did not differ significantly from patients in CD8+ Simpson's diversity.

CDR3 and TCR beta VDJ profiling relied on genomic DNA as the template. TCRdb fed the reads into MiXCR, producing one record per CDR3 protein. The repertoire holds 250,000 to 300,000 distinct CDR3 sequences, with 55% to 60% as singletons. Trimming removed 4 bases at V and 7 bases at J, with 17 bases between. There are 16 residues in the CDR3. Germline V CDR1 and CDR2: LNHDA, SQIVND (reference sequence). The chain recombines TRBV19 with TRBJ1-6, with D maybe TRBD1 (6 bases). Material: sorted CD4+, CD8+, or CD8+CD57+ T cells (not recorded which) from PBMCs. This clonotype originated in a human donor with severe aplastic anemia or a healthy control (not recorded which). The chain's CDR3 is CASSTGQSRRNSPLHF. The CDR3 region has the DNA TGTGCCAGTAGTACTGGACAGTCAAGGCGAAATTCACCCCTCCACTTT.